One and the same sample provided the 25 T cell receptor beta chains below, sequenced in a study of blood T cell repertoires in COVID-19. This table comes from immunoSEQ multiplex PCR, and its TCRdb copy is limited to in-frame clones, with some not included. The table includes more than 300,000 clones, around 90% detected once. Sequencing used peripheral blood. The receptors come from a man aged 18 to 35 who had recovered from COVID-19.

This chain uses TRBV3-1 (or the pseudogene TRBV3-2) with TRBJ1-1; D is perhaps TRBD1 (5 bases). Trimming took 1 base from V and 6 from J, leaving 30 bases between them. The CDR3 has 20 amino acids. The germline V gene has CDR1 LGHDT and CDR2 YNNKEL (reference sequence). CDR3 in DNA: TGTGCCAGCAGCCAAGGGGCTTGGGCCGGTACGGGGGGTTCTGGCCCTGAAGCTTTCTTT. Translating gives CASSQGAWAGTGGSGPEAFF.

This chain joins TRBV7-3 and TRBJ2-3; D may be TRBD1 (6 bases). The CDR3 loop spans 13 amino acids. With 5 bases removed from V and 10 bases from J, the gap between germline ends came to 16 bases. Germline CDR1 is SGHTA and CDR2 is FQGTGA. The CDR3 spells CASSVATGKSQYF. In DNA form, the CDR3 reads TGTGCCAGCAGCGTCGCAACAGGGAAGTCGCAGTATTTT.

The chain joins TRBV19 to TRBJ2-1, with 12 nucleotides matching TRBD2. V was clipped by 3 bases and J by 7 bases; unmatched bases: 7. The CDR3 loop spans 16 amino acids. Germline CDR1 reads LNHDA; CDR2 reads SQIVND (reference sequence). CDR3 sequence reads: CASSIIELAGGNEQFF. The CDR3 nucleotides read TGTGCCAGTAGTATTATAGAACTAGCGGGGGGAAATGAGCAGTTCTTC.

The chain links TRBV29-1 to TRBJ1-4; D unclear. Germline V gene data show CDR1 as SQVTM and CDR2 as ANQGSEA. This CDR3 has 16 amino acids. The V gene lost 5 bases and the J gene lost 5 bases, with 21 bases spanning the gap. The CDR3 loop is CSVKRAANGLNEKLFF. The CDR3 coding sequence is TGCAGCGTTAAGCGGGCAGCTAACGGGCTAAATGAAAAACTGTTTTTT.

The J gene is TRBJ1-2, the V gene TRBV4-1, with D possibly matching TRBD1 (6 bases). Between the trimmed V and J ends, which lost 0 bases and 3 bases, there was a span of 11 bases. Germline-derived CDR1 and CDR2 are MGHRA and YSYEKL. The CDR3 extends over 15 amino acids. The CDR3 DNA sequence: TGCGCCAGCAGCCAAGATCACAGGGCCGACTATGGCTACACCTTC. Translation gives CASSQDHRADYGYTF.

The V gene is TRBV2, the J gene TRBJ2-7, with 7 nucleotides matching TRBD1. This CDR3 is built from 15 residues. V lost 8 bases and J lost 0; bases outside the gene matches: 10. Germline V CDR1 and CDR2: SNHLY, FYNNEI. CDR3 DNA sequence: TGTGCCAGCGGGCAGGGGGAGATTTTCTCCTACGAGCAGTACTTC. It specifies CASGQGEIFSYEQYF.

The chain has TRBV24-1 and TRBJ1-1; 7 nucleotides align to TRBD1. Germline values: CDR1 KGHDR, CDR2 SFDVKD. J was trimmed by 4 bases and V by 6 bases; bases with no gene match: 10. This CDR3 has 15 residues. The CDR3 sequence: CATSCRDRSLTEAFF. The CDR3, as DNA: TGTGCCACCAGTTGCCGGGACAGAAGTCTCACTGAAGCTTTCTTT.

This clone was detected once. The chain joins TRBV29-1 to TRBJ1-4; a weak D match, TRBD1 (5 bases). The CDR3 totals 13 residues. Germline V CDR1 and CDR2: SQVTM, ANQGSEA. Trimming removed 6 bases from V and 4 bases from J, with 12 bases in between. The CDR3 sequence is CSVLYRSNEKLFF. CDR3 coding DNA: TGCAGCGTCTTATACAGGAGTAATGAAAAACTGTTTTTT. The whole variable domain, filled in from reference TRBV29-1 and TRBJ1-4, reads SAVISQKPSRDICQRGTSLTIQCQVDSQVTMMFWYRQQPGQSLTLIATANQGSEATYESGFVIDKFPISRPNLTFSTLTVSNMSPEDSSIYLCSVLYRSNEKLFFGSGTQLSVL.

This clone occurred once. V gene TRBV2 combines with J gene TRBJ2-5, with TRBD1 identical over 7 bases. The V segment lost 2 bases and the J segment 4 bases; nucleotides outside the gene matches: 1. This CDR3 spans 13 amino acids. The germline V gene encodes CDR1 SNHLY and CDR2 FYNNEI. CDR3 nucleotides: TGTGCCAGCAGTGAATACAGGGGAGAGACCCAGTACTTC. Protein: CASSEYRGETQYF.

This clone was seen a few times. J is TRBJ1-1 and V is TRBV19, with 7 bases identical to TRBD1. The germline CDR1 and CDR2 sequences are LNHDA and SQIVND (reference sequence). V dropped 6 bases and J dropped 0; count of bases not matched to a gene: 10. The CDR3 totals 16 residues. CDR3 bases: TGTGCCAGTAGGAGCGGTATGGGACAGATGAACACTGAAGCTTTCTTT. Its translation is CASRSGMGQMNTEAFF.

V usage is TRBV19 and J usage is TRBJ1-1; D not certain. The CDR3 has 15 amino acids. Trimming took off 9 bases at V and 0 bases at J, with 17 bases between the two ends. CDR1 LNHDA and CDR2 SQIVND come from the germline V gene (reference sequence). For the CDR3, the DNA is TGTGCCAGGACATACGCTCCCCCCATGAACACTGAAGCTTTCTTT. Protein sequence: CARTYAPPMNTEAFF.

The chain combines TRBV9 with TRBJ1-1, with D uncertain. CDR1 SGDLS and CDR2 YYNGEE come from the germline V gene. The CDR3 loop spans 15 amino acids. V lost 0 bases to trimming and J lost 0 bases, with 9 bases between them. In DNA form, the CDR3 reads TGTGCCAGCAGCGTAGTTGAGCTCATGAACACTGAAGCTTTCTTT. It encodes CASSVVELMNTEAFF.

This clone is a singleton in its sample. This chain uses TRBV9 with TRBJ1-1; 11 positions agree with TRBD1. V dropped 4 bases and J dropped 1; count of bases not matched to a gene: 3. Germline V CDR1 and CDR2: SGDLS, YYNGEE. The CDR3 length is 15 residues. The CDR3, as DNA: TGTGCCAGCAGCCTAGGACAGGGGGCGAACACTGAAGCTTTCTTT. This sequence encodes CASSLGQGANTEAFF.

The chain has TRBV27 and TRBJ1-4; a weak D match, TRBD1 (5 bases). V was pared by 2 bases and J by 4 bases, with 14 bases between. This CDR3 has 16 amino acids. Looked up from germline, CDR1 is MNHEY and CDR2 is SMNVEV (reference sequence). CDR3 nucleotide sequence: TGTGCCAGCAGTTTAATCCCGGGACTGAATAATGAAAAACTGTTTTTT. Its translation is CASSLIPGLNNEKLFF.

The V and J genes are TRBV11-2 and TRBJ1-1; 9 positions agree with TRBD1. The CDR3 length is 15 residues. Germline trimming cut 5 bases from V and 1 base from J; bases unmatched to any gene: 5. From germline, CDR1 is SGHAT and CDR2 FQNNGV. DNA of the CDR3: TGTGCCAGCAGCGTAGCGACAGGGGGGAACACTGAAGCTTTCTTT. The encoded protein is CASSVATGGNTEAFF.

The chain is built from TRBV7-2 and TRBJ2-5; the match to TRBD2 covers 10 bases. The V gene's germline CDR1 is SGHTA and CDR2 FQGNSA. This CDR3 spans 15 amino acids. Unmatched junction bases numbered 3, after V lost 3 bases and J lost 2 bases. CDR3 in amino acids: CASSFVAGGQETQYF. In DNA, the CDR3 is TGTGCCAGCAGCTTTGTAGCGGGAGGACAAGAGACCCAGTACTTC.

This rearrangement joins TRBV7-2 to TRBJ2-5, with 8 bases aligning to TRBD1. Trimming removed 1 base from V and 4 bases from J; junction bases left unmatched: 11. The CDR3 spans 17 residues. Germline CDR1 reads SGHTA; CDR2 reads FQGNSA. The CDR3 spells CASSLDFGHDRGETQYF. The CDR3, as DNA: TGTGCCAGCAGCTTAGATTTCGGCCACGACAGGGGAGAGACCCAGTACTTC.

The rearrangement links TRBV6-2 or TRBV6-3 to TRBJ2-7; 8 bases are shared with TRBD1. Germline loops: CDR1 MNHEY, CDR2 SVGEGT. The CDR3 totals 15 residues. V lost 5 bases to trimming and J lost 7 bases; unmatched junction nucleotides: 13. This CDR3 reads CASSQKQGGVVEQYF. The DNA of the CDR3 is TGTGCCAGCAGTCAGAAACAGGGGGGAGTTGTGGAGCAGTACTTC.

The rearrangement joins TRBV3-1 (or the pseudogene TRBV3-2) to TRBJ1-2; D gene ambiguous. V shed 0 bases and J shed 4 bases, with 12 bases lying between them. Germline CDR1 LGHDT, CDR2 YNNKEL (reference sequence). This CDR3 is built from 15 residues. The CDR3 sequence is CASSQDWAPIYGYTF. The CDR3 DNA is TGTGCCAGCAGCCAAGATTGGGCGCCAATCTATGGCTACACCTTC.

The genes are TRBV5-6 and TRBJ1-2; no clear D gene. The CDR3 runs 15 residues. Trimming cost V 2 bases and J 2 bases, with 13 bases left between them. The germline V gene has CDR1 SGHDT and CDR2 YYEEEE. CDR3 in DNA: TGTGCCAGCAGCTTCATGTGGGAGAAAAACTATGGCTACACCTTC. Encoded protein: CASSFMWEKNYGYTF.

The chain recombines TRBV7-2 with TRBJ1-6; D is undetermined. Germline CDR1 is SGHTA and CDR2 is FQGNSA. V shed 6 bases and J shed 10 bases, with 13 bases lying between them. The CDR3 has 13 residues. CDR3 bases: TGTGCCAGCAGTTTGGCCGTTCGCTCACCCCTCCACTTT. Encoded protein: CASSLAVRSPLHF.

The chain carries TRBV27 and TRBJ1-1, with a tentative D call TRBD1 (5 bases). There are 13 residues in the CDR3. V was pared by 0 bases and J by 10 bases, with 12 bases between. Looked up from germline, CDR1 is MNHEY and CDR2 is SMNVEV (reference sequence). CDR3 sequence: CASSLSEGGGAFF. The CDR3 bases are TGTGCCAGCAGTTTATCGGAGGGTGGGGGAGCTTTCTTT.

V is TRBV5-1 and J is TRBJ2-3, with TRBD1 as a possible D gene (6 bases). The CDR3 totals 16 residues. Germline-derived CDR1 and CDR2 are SGHRS and YFSETQ. Trimming pared 5 bases from V and 2 bases from J, leaving 18 bases between. The CDR3, as DNA: TGCGCCAGCAGTCCATACAGGGTCGGTGTCACAGATACGCAGTATTTT. Residues: CASSPYRVGVTDTQYF.

This chain uses TRBV2 with TRBJ1-2, with D possibly being TRBD1 (5 bases). Trimming shortened V by 2 bases and J by 4 bases, and 17 bases separated the two germline ends. CDR3 size: 16 residues. The germline V gene encodes CDR1 SNHLY and CDR2 FYNNEI. For the CDR3, the DNA is TGTGCCAGCAGTGAATTTATGTTGGCAGGGCCCTATGGCTACACCTTC. Amino acids: CASSEFMLAGPYGYTF.

This clone was counted only a few times. V gene TRBV27 combines with J gene TRBJ1-4, with 9 bases matching TRBD1. The CDR3 sequence is 13 residues long. CDR1 MNHEY and CDR2 SMNVEV come from the germline V gene (reference sequence). V lost 4 bases to trimming and J lost 14 bases; unmatched junction nucleotides: 8. The CDR3 DNA follows: TGTGCCAGCAGTTCTACATTGACAGGGGGGCTGTTTTTT. Its translation: CASSSTLTGGLFF.